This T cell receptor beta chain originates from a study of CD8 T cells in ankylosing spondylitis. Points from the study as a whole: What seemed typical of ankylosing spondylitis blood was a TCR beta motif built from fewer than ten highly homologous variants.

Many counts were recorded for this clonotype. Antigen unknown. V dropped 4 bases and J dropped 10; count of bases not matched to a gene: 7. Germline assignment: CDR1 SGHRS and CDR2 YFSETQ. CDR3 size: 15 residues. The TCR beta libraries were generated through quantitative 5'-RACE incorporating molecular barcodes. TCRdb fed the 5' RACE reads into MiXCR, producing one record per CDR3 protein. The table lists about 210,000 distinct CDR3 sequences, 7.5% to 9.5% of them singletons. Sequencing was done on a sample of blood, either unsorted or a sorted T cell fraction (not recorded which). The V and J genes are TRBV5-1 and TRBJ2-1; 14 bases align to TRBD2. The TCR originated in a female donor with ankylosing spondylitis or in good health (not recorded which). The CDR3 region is CASSTARLAGGEQFF. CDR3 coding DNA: TGCGCCAGCAGCACCGCTCGACTAGCGGGAGGGGAGCAGTTCTTC.